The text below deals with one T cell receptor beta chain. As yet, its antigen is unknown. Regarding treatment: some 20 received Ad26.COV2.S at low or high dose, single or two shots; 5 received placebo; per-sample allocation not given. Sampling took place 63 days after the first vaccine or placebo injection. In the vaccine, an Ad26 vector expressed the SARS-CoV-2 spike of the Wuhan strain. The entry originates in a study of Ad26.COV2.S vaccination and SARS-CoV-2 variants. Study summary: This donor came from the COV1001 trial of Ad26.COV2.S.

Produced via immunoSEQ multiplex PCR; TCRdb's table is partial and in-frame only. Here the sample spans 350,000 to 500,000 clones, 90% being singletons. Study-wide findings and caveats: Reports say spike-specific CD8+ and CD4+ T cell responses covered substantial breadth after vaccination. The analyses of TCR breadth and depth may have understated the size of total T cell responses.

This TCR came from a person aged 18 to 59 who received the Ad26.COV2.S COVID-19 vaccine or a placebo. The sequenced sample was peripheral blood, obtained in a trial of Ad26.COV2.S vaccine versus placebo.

The CDR3 nucleotides are TGTGCCAGCAGTTACGCTACAGCCACTACCTACGAGCAGTACTTC. Amino acid sequence: CASSYATATTYEQYF. The chain employs TRBV6-2 or TRBV6-3 and TRBJ2-7; D gene ambiguous. Germline values: CDR1 MNHEY, CDR2 SVGEGT. The V end lost 2 bases, the J end lost 2 bases, and 13 bases lay between the germline ends. The CDR3 is made up of 15 amino acids.